This T cell receptor (beta chain) was captured in a study of CD8+ T cells in alopecia areata. Study results and limitations: For lesional scalp, especially alopecia totalis/universalis, clonality was higher than in normal scalp. Mice showed TCR sharing more clearly than patients did, possibly owing to HLA.

A note on this clone: Its specificity is unknown.

RNA was extracted and reverse transcribed into cDNA as the sequencing template. The data were produced by immunoSEQ multiplex PCR, yet TCRdb's version contains in-frame clones alone and is incomplete. Of 110,000 or so clones detected, around 61% appear once; the ten largest clones hold around 2.8%. The CDR3 runs 11 residues. The germline V and J ends were trimmed by 4 bases and 3 bases, with 7 bases remaining between them. In germline, CDR1 is GTSNPN, CDR2 SVGIG (reference sequence). CD4+ and CD8+ T cells were sorted from PBMCs. The TCR was taken from a human donor in good health. This sequence joins TRBV30 and TRBJ2-7; D unclear. Sequenced input: CD4+ T cells sorted from blood. The CDR3 bases are TGTGCCTGGAAGTCGGACTACGAGCAGTACTTC. Amino acid sequence: CAWKSDYEQYF.